This TCR beta chain was profiled in a study of PD-L1 blockade in urothelial cancer. At the level of the study: In about 2014 therapy began: atezolizumab 1,200 mg intravenously every 3 weeks. Findings and caveats of the study: Durable benefit was linked to greater 3-week expansion of tumor-associated blood clones.

Trimming cost V 8 bases and J 6 bases; bases outside gene matches: 13. CDR3 length: 15 residues. Germline loops: CDR1 MDHEN, CDR2 SYDVKM. Sequenced by immunoSEQ multiplex PCR; TCRdb stores in-frame clones only, minus some. The sample carries more than 85,000 clones, about 91% recorded once. This clone is a singleton in its sample. What it recognizes is unknown. Specimen: PBMCs, collected around atezolizumab (anti-PD-L1) treatment. The source is a woman of 80 years or more with urothelial cancer. V is TRBV28 and J is TRBJ1-1; 9 nucleotides match TRBD1. The CDR3 here is CASETGGSGTAEAFF. For the CDR3, the DNA is TGTGCCAGCGAGACAGGGGGTTCTGGAACGGCTGAAGCTTTCTTT.